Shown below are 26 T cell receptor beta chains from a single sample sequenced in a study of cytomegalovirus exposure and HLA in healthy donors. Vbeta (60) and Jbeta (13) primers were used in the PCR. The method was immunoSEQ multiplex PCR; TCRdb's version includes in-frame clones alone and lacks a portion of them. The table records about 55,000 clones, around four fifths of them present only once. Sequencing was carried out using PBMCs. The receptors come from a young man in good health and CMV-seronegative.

This CDR3 reads CAISEDRGSPLHF. The DNA for the CDR3 is TGTGCCATCAGTGAGGACAGGGGCTCACCCCTCCACTTT. The chain carries TRBV10-3 and TRBJ1-6; 8 nucleotides match TRBD1. Germline-derived CDR1 and CDR2 are ENHRY and SYGVKD. V lost 2 bases and J lost 10; bases outside the gene matches: 1. This CDR3 has 13 residues.

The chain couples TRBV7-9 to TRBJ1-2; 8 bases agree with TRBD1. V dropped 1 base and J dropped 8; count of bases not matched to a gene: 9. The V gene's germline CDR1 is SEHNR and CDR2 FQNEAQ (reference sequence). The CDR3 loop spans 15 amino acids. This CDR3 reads CASSLGQGYPGGYTF. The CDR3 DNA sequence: TGTGCCAGCAGCTTAGGACAGGGGTATCCCGGCGGCTACACCTTC.

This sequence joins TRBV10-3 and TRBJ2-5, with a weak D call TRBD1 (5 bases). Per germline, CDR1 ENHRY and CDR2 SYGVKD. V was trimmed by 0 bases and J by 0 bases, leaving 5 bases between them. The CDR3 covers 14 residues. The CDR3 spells CAISESQDQETQYF. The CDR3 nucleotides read TGTGCCATCAGTGAGTCACAGGACCAAGAGACCCAGTACTTC.

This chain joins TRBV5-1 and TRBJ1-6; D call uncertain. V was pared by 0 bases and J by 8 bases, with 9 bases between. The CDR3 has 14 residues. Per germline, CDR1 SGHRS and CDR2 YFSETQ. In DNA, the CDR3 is TGCGCCAGCAGCTTGGACGGGGAAGATTCACCCCTCCACTTT. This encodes CASSLDGEDSPLHF. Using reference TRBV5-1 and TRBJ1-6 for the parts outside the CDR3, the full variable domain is KAGVTQTPRYLIKTRGQQVTLSCSPISGHRSVSWYQQTPGQGLQFLFEYFSETQRNKGNFPGRFSGRQFSNSRSEMNVSTLELGDSALYLCASSLDGEDSPLHFGNGTRLTVT.

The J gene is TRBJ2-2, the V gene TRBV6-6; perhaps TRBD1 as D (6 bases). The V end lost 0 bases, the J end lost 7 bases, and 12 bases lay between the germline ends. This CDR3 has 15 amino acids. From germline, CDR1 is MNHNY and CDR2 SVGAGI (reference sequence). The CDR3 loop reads CASSYSTGKDGELFF. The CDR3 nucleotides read TGTGCCAGCAGTTACTCCACAGGGAAAGACGGGGAGCTGTTTTTT.

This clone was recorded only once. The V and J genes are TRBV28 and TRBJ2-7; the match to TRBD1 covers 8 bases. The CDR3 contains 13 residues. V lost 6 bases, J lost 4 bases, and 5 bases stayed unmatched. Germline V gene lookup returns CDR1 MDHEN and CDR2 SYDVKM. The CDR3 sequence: CASRIGQGYEQYF. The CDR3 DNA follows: TGTGCCAGCAGAATAGGACAGGGATACGAGCAGTACTTC.

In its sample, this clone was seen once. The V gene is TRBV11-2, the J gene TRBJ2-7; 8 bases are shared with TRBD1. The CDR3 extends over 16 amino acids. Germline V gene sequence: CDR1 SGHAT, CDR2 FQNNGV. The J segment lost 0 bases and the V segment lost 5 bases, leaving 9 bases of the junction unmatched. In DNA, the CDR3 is TGTGCCAGCAGCCCCCGGGACAGGTCACCCTCCTACGAGCAGTACTTC. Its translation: CASSPRDRSPSYEQYF.

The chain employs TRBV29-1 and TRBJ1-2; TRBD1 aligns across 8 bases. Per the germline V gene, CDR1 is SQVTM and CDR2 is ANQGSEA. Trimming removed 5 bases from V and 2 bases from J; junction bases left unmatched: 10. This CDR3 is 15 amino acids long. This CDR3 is CSVRPQGARNYGYTF. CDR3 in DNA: TGCAGCGTTCGACCTCAGGGGGCTAGGAACTATGGCTACACCTTC.

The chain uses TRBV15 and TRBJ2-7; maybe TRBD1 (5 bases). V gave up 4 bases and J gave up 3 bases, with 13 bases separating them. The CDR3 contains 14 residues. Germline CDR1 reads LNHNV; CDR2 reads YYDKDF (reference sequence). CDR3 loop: CATSTDRASYEQYF. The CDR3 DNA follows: TGTGCCACCAGCACCGACAGAGCTAGCTACGAGCAGTACTTC.

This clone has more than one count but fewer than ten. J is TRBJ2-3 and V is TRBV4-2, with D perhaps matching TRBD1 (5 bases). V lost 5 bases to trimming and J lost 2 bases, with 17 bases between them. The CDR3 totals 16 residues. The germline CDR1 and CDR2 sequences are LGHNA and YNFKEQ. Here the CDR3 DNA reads TGTGCCAGCAGCACTCACAGGTTTAGGGACACAGATACGCAGTATTTT. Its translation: CASSTHRFRDTDTQYF.

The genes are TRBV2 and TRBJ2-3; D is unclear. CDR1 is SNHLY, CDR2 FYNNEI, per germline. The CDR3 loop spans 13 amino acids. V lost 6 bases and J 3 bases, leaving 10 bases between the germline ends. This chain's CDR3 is CASSSRLTDTQYF. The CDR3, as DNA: TGTGCCAGCAGCTCCAGATTGACAGATACGCAGTATTTT.

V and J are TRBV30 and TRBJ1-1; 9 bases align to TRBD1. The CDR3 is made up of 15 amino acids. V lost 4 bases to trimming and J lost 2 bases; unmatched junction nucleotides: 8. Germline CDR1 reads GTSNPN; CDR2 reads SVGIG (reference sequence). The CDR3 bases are TGTGCCTGGACCCCCCCGGACAGGGGCAACACTGAAGCTTTCTTT. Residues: CAWTPPDRGNTEAFF.

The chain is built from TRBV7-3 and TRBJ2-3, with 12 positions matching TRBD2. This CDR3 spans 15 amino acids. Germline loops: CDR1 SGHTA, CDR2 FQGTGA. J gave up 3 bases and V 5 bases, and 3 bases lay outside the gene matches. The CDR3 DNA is TGTGCCAGCAGCAGGACTAGCGGGATTACAGATACGCAGTATTTT. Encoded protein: CASSRTSGITDTQYF.

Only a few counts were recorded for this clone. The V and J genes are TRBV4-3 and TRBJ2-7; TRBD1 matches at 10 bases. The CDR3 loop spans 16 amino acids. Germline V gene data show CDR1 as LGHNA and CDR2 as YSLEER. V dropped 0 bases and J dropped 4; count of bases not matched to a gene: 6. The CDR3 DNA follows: TGCGCCAGCAGCCAAGAGTTGGGACAGGGGCAATACGAGCAGTACTTC. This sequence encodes CASSQELGQGQYEQYF.

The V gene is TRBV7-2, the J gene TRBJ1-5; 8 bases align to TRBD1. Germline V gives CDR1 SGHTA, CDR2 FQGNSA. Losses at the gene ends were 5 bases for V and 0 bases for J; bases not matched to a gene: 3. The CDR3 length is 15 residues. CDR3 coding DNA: TGTGCCAGCAGCCCGACAGGGGATAGCAATCAGCCCCAGCATTTT. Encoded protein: CASSPTGDSNQPQHF.

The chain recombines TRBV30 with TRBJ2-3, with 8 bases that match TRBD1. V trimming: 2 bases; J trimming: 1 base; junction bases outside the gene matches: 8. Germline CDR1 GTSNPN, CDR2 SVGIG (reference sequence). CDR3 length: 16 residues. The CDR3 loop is CAWSTTGENRTDTQYF. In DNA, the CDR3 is TGTGCCTGGAGTACGACAGGGGAAAATCGCACAGATACGCAGTATTTT.

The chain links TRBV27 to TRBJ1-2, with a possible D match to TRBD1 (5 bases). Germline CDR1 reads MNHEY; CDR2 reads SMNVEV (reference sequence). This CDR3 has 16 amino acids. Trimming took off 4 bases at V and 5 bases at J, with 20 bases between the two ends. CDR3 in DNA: TGTGCCAGCAGTTATACGTTCAGGGTAATGGGGTATGGCTACACCTTC. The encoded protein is CASSYTFRVMGYGYTF.

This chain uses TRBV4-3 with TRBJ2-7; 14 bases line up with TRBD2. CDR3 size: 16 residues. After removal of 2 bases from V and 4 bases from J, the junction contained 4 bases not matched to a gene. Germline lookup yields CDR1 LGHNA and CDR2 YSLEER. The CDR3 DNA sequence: TGCGCCAGCAGCCAAACCGGGACTAGCGGGAGATACGAGCAGTACTTC. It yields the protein CASSQTGTSGRYEQYF.

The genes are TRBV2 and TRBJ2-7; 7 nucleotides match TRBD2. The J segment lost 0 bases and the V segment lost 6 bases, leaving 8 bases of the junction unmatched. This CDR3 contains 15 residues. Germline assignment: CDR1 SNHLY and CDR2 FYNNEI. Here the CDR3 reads CASRASGYSSYEQYF. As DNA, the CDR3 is TGTGCCAGCAGGGCTAGCGGCTACAGCTCCTACGAGCAGTACTTC.

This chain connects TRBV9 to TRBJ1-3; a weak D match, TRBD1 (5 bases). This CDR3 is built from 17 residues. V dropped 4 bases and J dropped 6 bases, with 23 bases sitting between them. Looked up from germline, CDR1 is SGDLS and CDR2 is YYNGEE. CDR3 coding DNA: TGTGCCAGCAGCCCCCAAGCAGGGTGGAGCTGGGAAAACACCATATATTTT. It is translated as CASSPQAGWSWENTIYF.

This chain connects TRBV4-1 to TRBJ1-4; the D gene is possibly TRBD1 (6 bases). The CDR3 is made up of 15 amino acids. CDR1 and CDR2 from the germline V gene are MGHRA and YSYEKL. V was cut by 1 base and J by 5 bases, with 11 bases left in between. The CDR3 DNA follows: TGCGCCAGCAGCCAAGGAGGGGGTAAAAATGAAAAACTGTTTTTT. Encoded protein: CASSQGGGKNEKLFF.

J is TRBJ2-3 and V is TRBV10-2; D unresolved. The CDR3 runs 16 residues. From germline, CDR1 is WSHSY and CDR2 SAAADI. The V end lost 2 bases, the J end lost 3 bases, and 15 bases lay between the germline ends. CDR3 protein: CASSERHSLVTDTQYF. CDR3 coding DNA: TGCGCCAGCAGTGAGCGCCACTCCTTAGTAACAGATACGCAGTATTTT.

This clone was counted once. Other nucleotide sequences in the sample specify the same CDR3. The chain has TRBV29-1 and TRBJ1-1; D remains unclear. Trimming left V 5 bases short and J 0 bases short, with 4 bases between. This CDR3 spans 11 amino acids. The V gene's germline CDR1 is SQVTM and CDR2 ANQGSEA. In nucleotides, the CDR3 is TGCAGCGTTCAAATGAACACTGAAGCTTTCTTT. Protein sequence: CSVQMNTEAFF.

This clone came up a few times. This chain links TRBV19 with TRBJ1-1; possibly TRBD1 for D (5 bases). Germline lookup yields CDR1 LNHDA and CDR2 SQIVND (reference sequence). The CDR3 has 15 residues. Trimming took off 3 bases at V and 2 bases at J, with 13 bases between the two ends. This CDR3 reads CASSISRQSNTEAFF. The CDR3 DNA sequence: TGTGCCAGTAGTATCTCTCGACAGAGCAACACTGAAGCTTTCTTT.

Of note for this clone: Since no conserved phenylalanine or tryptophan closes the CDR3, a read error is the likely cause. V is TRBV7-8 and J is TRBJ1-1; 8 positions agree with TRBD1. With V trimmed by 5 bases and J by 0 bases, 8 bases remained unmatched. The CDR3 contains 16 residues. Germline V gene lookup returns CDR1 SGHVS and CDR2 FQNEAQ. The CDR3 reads CASSVRQGMMNTEAFV. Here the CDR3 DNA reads TGTGCCAGCAGCGTAAGACAGGGGATGATGAACACTGAAGCTTTCGTT.

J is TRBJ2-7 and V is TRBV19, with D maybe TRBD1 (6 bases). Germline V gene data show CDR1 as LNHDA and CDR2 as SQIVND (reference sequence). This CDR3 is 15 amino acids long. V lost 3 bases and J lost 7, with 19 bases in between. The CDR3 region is CASSMGSRGTREQYF. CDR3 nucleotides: TGTGCCAGTAGTATGGGGTCCAGGGGCACTCGGGAGCAGTACTTC.